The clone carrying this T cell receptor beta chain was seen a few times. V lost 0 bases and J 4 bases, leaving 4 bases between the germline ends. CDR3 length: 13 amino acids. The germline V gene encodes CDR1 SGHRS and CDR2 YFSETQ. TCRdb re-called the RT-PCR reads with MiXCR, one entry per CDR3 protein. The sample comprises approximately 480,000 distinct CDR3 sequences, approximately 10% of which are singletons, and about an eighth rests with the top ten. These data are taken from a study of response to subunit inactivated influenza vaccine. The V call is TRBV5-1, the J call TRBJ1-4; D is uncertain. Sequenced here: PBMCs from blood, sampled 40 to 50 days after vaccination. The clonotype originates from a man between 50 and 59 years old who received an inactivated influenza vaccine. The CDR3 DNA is TGCGCCAGCAGCTTGGCCAGTAATGAAAAACTGTTTTTT. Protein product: CASSLASNEKLFF.